The 17 T cell receptor beta chains given below trace back to one sample, sequenced in a study of T cells in Graves' hyperthyroidism and ophthalmopathy. It was RNA transcripts that yielded the amplified TCR beta CDR3 regions. The HTBI primer set served for first-round RT-PCR of the TCR CDR3. TCRdb re-derived calls from the multiplex PCR reads in MiXCR, one entry per CDR3 protein. Among around 600,000 distinct CDR3 sequences listed, approximately 15% were seen once. Source material: blood. The receptors derive from a woman aged 45-60 years with Graves' ophthalmopathy.

This clonotype was counted a few times. The chain couples TRBV4-2 to TRBJ1-2; 12 bases map to TRBD1. V lost 1 base to trimming and J lost 6 bases; unmatched junction nucleotides: 6. CDR3 length: 16 amino acids. Germline lookup yields CDR1 LGHNA and CDR2 YNFKEQ. DNA of the CDR3: TGTGCCAGCAGCCAAGGGGGGACAGGGGGCGAGAATGGCTACACCTTC. It encodes CASSQGGTGGENGYTF.

This clonotype was observed many times. The V and J genes are TRBV20-1 and TRBJ2-3, with 10 positions matching TRBD1. J lost 4 bases, V lost 6 bases, and 10 bases had no gene match. This CDR3 has 15 amino acids. The V gene's germline CDR1 is DFQATT and CDR2 SNEGSKA (reference sequence). The CDR3 coding sequence is TGCAGTGCAAATCCAGACAGGGGGCAAGCAGATACGCAGTATTTT. This codes for CSANPDRGQADTQYF.

This clonotype was counted ten times or more. The CDR3 DNA reads TGCGCCAGCAGCTTGGAGGGGAGGTACGAGCAGTACTTC. Amino acid sequence: CASSLEGRYEQYF. This chain connects TRBV5-1 to TRBJ2-7; the D gene is possibly TRBD2 (6 bases). CDR3 size: 13 residues. Germline CDR1 reads SGHRS; CDR2 reads YFSETQ. V lost 0 bases and J 4 bases, leaving 8 bases between the germline ends.

This chain links TRBV10-2 with TRBJ2-7; possible D gene TRBD1, 6 bases. Between the trimmed V and J ends, which lost 7 bases and 0 bases, there was a span of 16 bases. The CDR3 consists of 15 residues. Germline loops: CDR1 WSHSY, CDR2 SAAADI. CDR3 coding DNA: TGCGCCAGCAAACACAGGGAATTTAGCTCCTACGAGCAGTACTTC. Its translation: CASKHREFSSYEQYF.

This chain uses TRBV6-2 or TRBV6-3 with TRBJ2-5; the D gene is possibly TRBD2 (6 bases). Germline values: CDR1 MNHEY, CDR2 SVGEGT. Trimming pared 7 bases from V and 4 bases from J, leaving 13 bases between. The length of the CDR3 is 13 residues. The CDR3 region is CASNGGRRETQYF. CDR3 DNA: TGTGCCAGCAATGGGGGGAGGAGAGAGACCCAGTACTTC.

This clonotype was detected ten times or more. The chain combines TRBV2 with TRBJ1-2; a possible D gene is TRBD1 (6 bases). CDR1 and CDR2 from the germline V gene are SNHLY and FYNNEI. The V and J ends lost 4 bases and 6 bases respectively, with 15 bases between them. The CDR3 covers 14 residues. The CDR3 sequence: CASSGVFRGHGYTF. For the CDR3, the DNA is TGTGCCAGCAGTGGGGTTTTCAGGGGCCATGGCTACACCTTC.

This clonotype has more than one count but fewer than ten. The gene calls are TRBV19 and TRBJ2-2, with no clear D. CDR1 and CDR2 (germline): LNHDA, SQIVND (reference sequence). The CDR3 has 14 residues. V lost 9 bases, J lost 1 base, and 12 bases lay in between. The CDR3 nucleotides read TGTGCCAGCCACCCCATGAGGAACACCGGGGAGCTGTTTTTT. This encodes CASHPMRNTGELFF.

The chain has TRBV3-1 and TRBJ2-7; 10 nucleotides agree with TRBD1. This CDR3 is built from 16 residues. V was clipped by 7 bases and J by 0 bases; unmatched bases: 9. Germline assignment: CDR1 LGHDT and CDR2 YNNKEL (reference sequence). This CDR3 is CASNHPGQGPSYEQYF. In DNA form, the CDR3 reads TGTGCCAGCAACCATCCGGGACAGGGGCCCTCCTACGAGCAGTACTTC.

In this sample, this clonotype turned up many times. The rearrangement uses TRBV6-2 or TRBV6-3 and TRBJ2-7, with 8 bases that match TRBD2. Unmatched junction bases numbered 7, after V lost 6 bases and J lost 6 bases. The CDR3 spans 13 residues. CDR1 MNHEY and CDR2 SVGEGT come from the germline V gene. The CDR3 sequence is CASSSGLEGEQYF. The DNA of the CDR3 is TGTGCCAGCAGCTCGGGACTAGAAGGCGAGCAGTACTTC.

This clonotype was recorded many times. The chain's CDR3 is CASSVKKAGEGSRSSYNEQFF. The DNA for the CDR3 is TGTGCCAGCAGCGTGAAAAAAGCGGGAGAGGGATCTAGAAGCTCCTACAATGAGCAGTTCTTC. This chain joins TRBV9 and TRBJ2-1; 8 bases agree with TRBD2. V lost 2 bases and J lost 0; bases outside the gene matches: 19. The CDR3 totals 21 residues. Per the germline V gene, CDR1 is SGDLS and CDR2 is YYNGEE.

In this sample, this clonotype turned up many times. This rearrangement joins TRBV6-1 to TRBJ2-7; D remains unclear. The length of the CDR3 is 13 residues. Trimming removed 11 bases from V and 0 bases from J, with 14 bases in between. The germline V gene has CDR1 MNHNS and CDR2 SASEGT. CDR3 protein: CAGTSSYSYEQYF. The DNA of the CDR3 is TGTGCCGGAACGAGCTCCTACTCCTACGAGCAGTACTTC.

Comments on this clonotype: One end of the junction varies from germline; a read error may be responsible. The genes are TRBV18 and TRBJ1-2, with a possible D match to TRBD1 (6 bases). This CDR3 is built from 15 residues. Germline V gene data show CDR1 as KGHSH and CDR2 as LQKENI. The CDR3 reads CASSSTGASNCGYTF. In DNA, the CDR3 is TGTGCCAGCTCATCGACAGGAGCCTCTAACTGTGGCTACACCTTC. The full variable domain, in which reference TRBV18 and TRBJ1-2 provide the parts outside the CDR3, is NAGVMQNPRHLVRRRGQEARLRCSPMKGHSHVYWYRQLPEEGLKFMVYLQKENIIDESGMPKERFSAEFPKEGPSILRIQQVVRGDSAAYFCASSSTGASNCGYTFGSGTRLTVV.

This clonotype was detected only a few times. The chain links TRBV29-1 to TRBJ1-6; 9 bases map to TRBD1. The V gene end was trimmed by 8 bases and the J gene end by 2 bases; junction bases not matched to a gene: 4. CDR3 length: 14 residues. CDR1 and CDR2 (germline): SQVTM, ANQGSEA. The CDR3 DNA follows: TGCAGCCGTACAGGGGGCGCCTATAATTCACCCCTCCACTTT. Protein product: CSRTGGAYNSPLHF. The full variable domain, rest sourced from reference TRBV29-1 and TRBJ1-6, is SAVISQKPSRDICQRGTSLTIQCQVDSQVTMMFWYRQQPGQSLTLIATANQGSEATYESGFVIDKFPISRPNLTFSTLTVSNMSPEDSSIYLCSRTGGAYNSPLHFGNGTRLTVT.

This clonotype was detected ten times or more. V gene TRBV7-8 combines with J gene TRBJ2-3, with 7 bases matching TRBD2. The J segment lost 1 base and the V segment lost 3 bases, leaving 7 bases of the junction unmatched. This CDR3 is 16 amino acids long. CDR1 is SGHVS and CDR2 is FQNEAQ in the germline V gene. CDR3 protein: CASSFRASGGTDTQYF. CDR3 bases: TGTGCCAGCAGCTTTCGGGCTAGCGGAGGCACAGATACGCAGTATTTT.

This clonotype was detected many times. The chain recombines TRBV7-3 with TRBJ2-5; 10 bases agree with TRBD2. The ends lost 5 bases at V and 1 base at J; junction bases unmatched: 7. The CDR3 contains 16 residues. Germline V gives CDR1 SGHTA, CDR2 FQGTGA. CDR3 protein: CASSPGTSAIQETQYF. Written as DNA, the CDR3 is TGTGCCAGCAGCCCAGGGACTAGCGCGATCCAAGAGACCCAGTACTTC.

This clonotype was seen only a few times. The chain has TRBV5-1 and TRBJ2-1, with D tentatively TRBD2 (6 bases). Deletions cut 0 bases from V and 0 bases from J, with 10 bases between. The CDR3 runs 16 residues. Germline loops: CDR1 SGHRS, CDR2 YFSETQ. The CDR3 sequence is CASSLGRDSSYNEQFF. Here the CDR3 DNA reads TGCGCCAGCAGCTTGGGGCGGGATAGCTCCTACAATGAGCAGTTCTTC.

This clonotype was recorded at least ten times. The rearrangement uses TRBV30 and TRBJ1-1; D gene ambiguous. The V end was cut by 0 bases, the J end by 1 base, with 6 bases between. CDR1 is GTSNPN, CDR2 SVGIG, per germline (reference sequence). This CDR3 has 13 amino acids. This chain's CDR3 is CAWSVLRNTEAFF. In nucleotides, the CDR3 is TGTGCCTGGAGTGTGTTGCGGAACACTGAAGCTTTCTTT.